This T cell receptor beta chain was found in a study of T cells in Graves' hyperthyroidism and ophthalmopathy. Study details: Blood was drawn when the patient was first diagnosed and still untreated. Study-wide results and caveats: In blood, most of the thyroid clonotypes expanded above 0.001 were also present.

The sample holds many counts of this clonotype. Its antigen remains unidentified. Stability of Graves' hyperthyroidism was defined as absent ophthalmopathy progression within 18 months. Exclusion of patients followed from uncontrolled infection, other autoimmune disease, pregnancy or lactation. CDR3 length: 14 amino acids. V was clipped by 5 bases and J by 8 bases; unmatched bases: 9. Researchers amplified the TCR beta CDR3 regions from RNA transcripts. The TCR CDR3 was amplified in a first-round RT-PCR using the HTBI primer set. TCRdb reprocessed the multiplex PCR reads with MiXCR, giving one entry per CDR3 protein. The sample shows 250,000 to 300,000 distinct CDR3 sequences, roughly 15% of them seen only once.

The sample was blood. J is TRBJ2-3 and V is TRBV12-3 or TRBV12-4; 8 bases match TRBD2. The receptor was derived from a woman in her thirties or forties with Graves' hyperthyroidism. The CDR3 DNA follows: TGTGCCAGCAGTCGGACTAGCCCCTGGGGTACGCAGTATTTT. This sequence encodes CASSRTSPWGTQYF.